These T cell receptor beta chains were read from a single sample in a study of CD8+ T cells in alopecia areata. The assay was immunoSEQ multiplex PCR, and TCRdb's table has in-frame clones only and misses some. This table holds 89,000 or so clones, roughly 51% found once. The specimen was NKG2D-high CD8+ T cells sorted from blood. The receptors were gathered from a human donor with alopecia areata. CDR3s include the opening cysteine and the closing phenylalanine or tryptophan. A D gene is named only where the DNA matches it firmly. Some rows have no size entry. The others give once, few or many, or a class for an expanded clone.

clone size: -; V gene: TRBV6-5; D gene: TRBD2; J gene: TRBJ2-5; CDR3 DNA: TGTGCCAGTTCCGGGGGGGAGACCCAGTACTTC; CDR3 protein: CASSGGETQYF
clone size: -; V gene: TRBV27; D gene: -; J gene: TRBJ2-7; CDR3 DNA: TGTGCCAGCAGTAGGGGCGCGGACTACGAGCAGTACTTC; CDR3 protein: CASSRGADYEQYF
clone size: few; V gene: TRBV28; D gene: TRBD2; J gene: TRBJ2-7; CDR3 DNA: TGTGCCAGCAGCTTAGCGGGGGACCCCTACGAGCAGTACTTC; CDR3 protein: CASSLAGDPYEQYF
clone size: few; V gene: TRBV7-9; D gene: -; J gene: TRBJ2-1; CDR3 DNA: TGTGCCAGCAGCTTAGATCTTGAGAATGAGCAGTTCTTC; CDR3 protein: CASSLDLENEQFF
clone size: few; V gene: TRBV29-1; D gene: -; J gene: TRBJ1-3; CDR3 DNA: TGCAGCGTTGAAAGTACAACTGGAAACACCATATATTTT; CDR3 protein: CSVESTTGNTIYF
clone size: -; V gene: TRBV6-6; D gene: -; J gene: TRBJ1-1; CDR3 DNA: TGTGCCAGCGGGGAGAATATGAACGCTGAAGCTTTCTTT; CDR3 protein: CASGENMNAEAFF
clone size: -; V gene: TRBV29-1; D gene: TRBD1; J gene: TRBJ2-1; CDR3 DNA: TGCAGCGTAGAGACAGGGGACAGCTCCTACAATGAGCAGTTCTTC; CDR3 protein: CSVETGDSSYNEQFF
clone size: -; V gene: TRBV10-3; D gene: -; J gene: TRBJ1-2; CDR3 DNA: TGTGCCATCAGTGACGGACCAACTAACTATGGCTACACCTTC; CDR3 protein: CAISDGPTNYGYTF
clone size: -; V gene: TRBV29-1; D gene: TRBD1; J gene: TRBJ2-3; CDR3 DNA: TGCAGCGTTGTCCCCAGGGGGCAAAGCACAGATACGCAGTATTTT; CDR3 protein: CSVVPRGQSTDTQYF
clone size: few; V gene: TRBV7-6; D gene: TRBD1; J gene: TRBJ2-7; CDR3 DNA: TGTGCCAGCAGCTTGGGCACAGGGGATTACTACGAGCAGTACTTC; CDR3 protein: CASSLGTGDYYEQYF
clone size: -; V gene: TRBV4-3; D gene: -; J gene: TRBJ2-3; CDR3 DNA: TGCGCCAGCAGCCAAGATGCGAAGGGTTGGGCAGATACGCAGTATTTT; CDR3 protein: CASSQDAKGWADTQYF
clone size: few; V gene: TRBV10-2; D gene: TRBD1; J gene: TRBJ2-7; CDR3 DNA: TGCGCCAGCGAAGGCGATTCGGACAGGGGCTACGAGCAGTACTTC; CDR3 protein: CASEGDSDRGYEQYF
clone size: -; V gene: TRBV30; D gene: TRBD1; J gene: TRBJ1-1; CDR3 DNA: TGTGCCTGGAGTGGGGGACAGATCACTGAAGCTTTCTTT; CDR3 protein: CAWSGGQITEAFF
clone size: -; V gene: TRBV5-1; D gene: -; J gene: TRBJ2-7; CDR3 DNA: TGCGCCAGCAGCTTGGTGGCTTCTTCCTACGAGCAGTACTTC; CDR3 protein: CASSLVASSYEQYF
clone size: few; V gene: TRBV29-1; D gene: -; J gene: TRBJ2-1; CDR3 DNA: TGCAGCGTTGACGGTTACAGTCAGAGCTCCTACAATGAGCAGTTCTTC; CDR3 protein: CSVDGYSQSSYNEQFF
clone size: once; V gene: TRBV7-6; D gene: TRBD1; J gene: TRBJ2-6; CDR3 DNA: TGTGCCAGCAGCTTAGGACAGGGCGGTTCTTACGGGGCCAACGTCCTGACTTTC; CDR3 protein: CASSLGQGGSYGANVLTF
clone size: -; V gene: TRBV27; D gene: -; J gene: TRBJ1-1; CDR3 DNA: TGTGCCAGTCGGGTGGCAGGGCGGGCTGAAGCTTTCTTT; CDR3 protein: CASRVAGRAEAFF
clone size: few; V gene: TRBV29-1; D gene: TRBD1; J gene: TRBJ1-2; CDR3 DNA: TGCAGCGTTGAAGATCTCCCGGACAGGGCTAACTATGGCTACACCTTC; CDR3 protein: CSVEDLPDRANYGYTF
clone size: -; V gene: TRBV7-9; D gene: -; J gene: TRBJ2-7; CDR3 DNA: TGTGCCAGCAGCGGACAGTCCTCCGAGCAGTACTTC; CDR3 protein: CASSGQSSEQYF
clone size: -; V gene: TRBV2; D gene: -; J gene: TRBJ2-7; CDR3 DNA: TGTGCCAGCACTGGTGAGATTCTCGAGCAGTACTTC; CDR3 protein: CASTGEILEQYF
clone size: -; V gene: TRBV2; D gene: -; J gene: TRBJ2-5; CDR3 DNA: TGTGCCAGCAGTGGGGAGGTCCCACCGCAAGAGACCCAGTACTTC; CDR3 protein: CASSGEVPPQETQYF
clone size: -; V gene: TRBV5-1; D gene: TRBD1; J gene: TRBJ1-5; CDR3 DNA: TGCGCCAGCAGCTTCGACAGGGATCAGCCCCAGCATTTT; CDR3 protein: CASSFDRDQPQHF
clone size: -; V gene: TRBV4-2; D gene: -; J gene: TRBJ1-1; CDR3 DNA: TGTGCCAGCAGCCTCTCCCCCTCGGTAGCTACTGAAGCTTTCTTT; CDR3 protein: CASSLSPSVATEAFF
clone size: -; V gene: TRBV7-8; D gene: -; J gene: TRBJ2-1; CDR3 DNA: TGTGCCAGCAGCTTAGTTGGGTCCGGGACAGAGCAGTTCTTC; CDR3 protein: CASSLVGSGTEQFF
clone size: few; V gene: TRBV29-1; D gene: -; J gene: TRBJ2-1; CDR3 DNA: TGCAGCGTTGAAAAGGAGGGCCACAATGAGCAGTTCTTC; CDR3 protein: CSVEKEGHNEQFF
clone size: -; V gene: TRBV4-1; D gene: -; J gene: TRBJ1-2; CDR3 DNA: TGCGCCAGCAGCCAAGAGCGGGGGGCAGGGTCCGGCTACACCTTC; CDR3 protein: CASSQERGAGSGYTF
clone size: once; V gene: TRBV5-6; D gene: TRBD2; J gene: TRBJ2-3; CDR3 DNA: TGTGCCAGCAGCGGTGGACTAGCGGGGGATACGCAGTATTTT; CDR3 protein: CASSGGLAGDTQYF
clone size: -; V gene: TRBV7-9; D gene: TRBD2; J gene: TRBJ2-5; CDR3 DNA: TGTGCCAGCAGCACGCGGACTTTCCTAGCGGGGAAAGAGACCCAGTACTTC; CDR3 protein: CASSTRTFLAGKETQYF
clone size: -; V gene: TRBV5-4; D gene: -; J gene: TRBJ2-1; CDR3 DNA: TGTGCCAGCAGCTTGGATTACAATGAGCAGTTCTTC; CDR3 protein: CASSLDYNEQFF
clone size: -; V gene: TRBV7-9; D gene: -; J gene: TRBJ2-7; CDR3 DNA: TGTGCCAGCAGCGCCTCCTCCTACGAGCAGTACTTC; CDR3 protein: CASSASSYEQYF
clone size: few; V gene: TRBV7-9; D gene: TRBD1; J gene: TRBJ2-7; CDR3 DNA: TGTGCCAGCAGCCCTCCGGGACAGCTATACGAGCAGTACTTC; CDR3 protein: CASSPPGQLYEQYF
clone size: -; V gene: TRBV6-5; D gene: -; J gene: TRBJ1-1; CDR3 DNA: TGTGCCAGCGGGAGGGAGGGGAACACTGAAGCTTTCTTT; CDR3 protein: CASGREGNTEAFF
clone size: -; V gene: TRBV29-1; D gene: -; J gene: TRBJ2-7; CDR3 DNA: TGCAGCGTCGAAGACAGGTCCCACGAGCAGTACTTC; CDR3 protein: CSVEDRSHEQYF
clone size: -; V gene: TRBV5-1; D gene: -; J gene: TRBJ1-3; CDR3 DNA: TGCGCCAGCAGCTCTTCTGACGGATCTGGAAACACCATATATTTT; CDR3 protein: CASSSSDGSGNTIYF
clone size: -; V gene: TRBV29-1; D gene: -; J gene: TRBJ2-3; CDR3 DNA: TGCAGCGTTGAAGATCTTCGCGGCGGTAGCACAGATACGCAGTATTTT; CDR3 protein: CSVEDLRGGSTDTQYF
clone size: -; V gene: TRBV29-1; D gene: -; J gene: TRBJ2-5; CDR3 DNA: TGCAGCGTTGAGTCAGCCCAAGAGACCCAGTACTTC; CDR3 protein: CSVESAQETQYF
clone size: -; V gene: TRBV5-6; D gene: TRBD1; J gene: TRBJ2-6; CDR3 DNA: TGTGCCAGCAGCTGGGGGACAGAAGCCCATTCTGGGGCCAACGTCCTGACTTTC; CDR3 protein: CASSWGTEAHSGANVLTF
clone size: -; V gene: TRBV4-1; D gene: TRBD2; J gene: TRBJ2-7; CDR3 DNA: TGCGCCAGCAGCCAAGCGTACCCGGGCATAGCGGGGGTGTACGAGCAGTACTTC; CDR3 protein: CASSQAYPGIAGVYEQYF
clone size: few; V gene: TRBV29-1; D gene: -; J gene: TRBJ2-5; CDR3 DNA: TGCAGCGTTGAGGGGCCCCGGGAAGAGACCCAGTACTTC; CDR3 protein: CSVEGPREETQYF
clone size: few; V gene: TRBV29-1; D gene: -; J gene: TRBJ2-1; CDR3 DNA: TGCAGCGTTGAGCTTCTGGCAAGTGAGCAGTTCTTC; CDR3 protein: CSVELLASEQFF
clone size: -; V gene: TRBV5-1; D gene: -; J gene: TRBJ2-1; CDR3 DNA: TGCGCCAGCAGCTTGGGGGACCCCTACAATGAGCAGTTCTTC; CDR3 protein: CASSLGDPYNEQFF
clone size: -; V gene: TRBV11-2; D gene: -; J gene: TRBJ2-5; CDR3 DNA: TGTGCCAGCAGCTTAGGGCGGGACACTTCTCCTCAAGAGACCCAGTACTTC; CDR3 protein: CASSLGRDTSPQETQYF
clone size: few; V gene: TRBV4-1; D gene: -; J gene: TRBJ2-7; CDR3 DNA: TGCGCCAGCAGCCAAGGAGTCGGGCGATACGAGCAGTACTTC; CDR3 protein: CASSQGVGRYEQYF
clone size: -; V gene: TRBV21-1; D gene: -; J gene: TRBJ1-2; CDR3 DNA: TGTGCCAGCAGCAAGGGACAGGAGACTAACTATGGCTACACCTTC; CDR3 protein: CASSKGQETNYGYTF
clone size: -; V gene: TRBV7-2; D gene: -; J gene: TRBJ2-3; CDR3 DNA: TGTGCCAGCAGTCACGGAGGACCCTTCACAGATACGCAGTATTTT; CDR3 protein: CASSHGGPFTDTQYF
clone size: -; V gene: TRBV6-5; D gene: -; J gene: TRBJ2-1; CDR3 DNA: TGTGCCAGCAGTTACTCGGGGCCAAATGAGCAGTTCTTC; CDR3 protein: CASSYSGPNEQFF
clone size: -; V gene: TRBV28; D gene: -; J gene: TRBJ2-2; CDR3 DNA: TGTGCCAGCAGTTTTACTGCAGGGGAAGCGAACACCGGGGAGCTGTTTTTT; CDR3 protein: CASSFTAGEANTGELFF
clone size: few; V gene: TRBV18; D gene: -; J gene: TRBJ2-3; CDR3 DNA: TGTGCCAGGCCGGACTACGGGTCTGGCACAGATACGCAGTATTTT; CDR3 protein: CARPDYGSGTDTQYF
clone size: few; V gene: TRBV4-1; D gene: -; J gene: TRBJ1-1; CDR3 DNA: TGCGCCAGCAGCCAAGACCCGACAGGACGGGCTGAAGCTTTCTTT; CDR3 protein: CASSQDPTGRAEAFF
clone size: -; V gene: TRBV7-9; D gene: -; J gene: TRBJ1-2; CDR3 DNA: TGTGCCAGCTCGGGGGCGTACTATGGCTACACCTTC; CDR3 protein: CASSGAYYGYTF
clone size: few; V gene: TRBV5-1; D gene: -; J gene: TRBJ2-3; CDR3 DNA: TGCGCCAGCAGCTTGGAGGGTTCCTCGTCCAACACAGATACGCAGTATTTT; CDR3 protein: CASSLEGSSSNTDTQYF
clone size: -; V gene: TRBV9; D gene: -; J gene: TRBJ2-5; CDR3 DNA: TGTGCCAGCAGCGCGACAGGCAAACAAGAGACCCAGTACTTC; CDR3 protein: CASSATGKQETQYF
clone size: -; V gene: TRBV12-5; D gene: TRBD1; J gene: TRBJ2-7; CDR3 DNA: TGTGCTAGTGCCCACGGGACAGGGTTCTACGAGCAGTACTTC; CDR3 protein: CASAHGTGFYEQYF
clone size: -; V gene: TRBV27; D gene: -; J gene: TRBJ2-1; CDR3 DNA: TGTGCCAGCAGTTTAGTAGTGGGTGAGCAGTTCTTC; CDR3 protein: CASSLVVGEQFF
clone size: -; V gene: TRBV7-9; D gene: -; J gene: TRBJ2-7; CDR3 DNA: TGTGCCAGCAGCCCCCTGGGGGGTGGGGAGCAGTACTTC; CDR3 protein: CASSPLGGGEQYF